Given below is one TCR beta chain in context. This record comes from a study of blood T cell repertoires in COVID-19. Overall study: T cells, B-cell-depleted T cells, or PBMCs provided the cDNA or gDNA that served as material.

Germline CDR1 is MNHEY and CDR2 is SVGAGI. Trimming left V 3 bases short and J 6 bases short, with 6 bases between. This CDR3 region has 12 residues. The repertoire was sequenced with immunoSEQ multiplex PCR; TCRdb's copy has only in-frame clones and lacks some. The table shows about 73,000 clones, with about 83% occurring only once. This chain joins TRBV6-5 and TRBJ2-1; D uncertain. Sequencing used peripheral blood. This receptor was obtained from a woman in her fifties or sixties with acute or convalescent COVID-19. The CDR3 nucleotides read TGTGCCAGCAGTTATGTCGGCAATGAGCAGTTCTTC. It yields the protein CASSYVGNEQFF.